The TCR beta chain under discussion was sequenced for a study of cytomegalovirus exposure and HLA in healthy donors. General study points: Reported results showed that the classifier diagnosed cytomegalovirus status with high specificity and sensitivity. Most TCR sequences were seen very rarely across donors, but some public TCRs occurred in many. Over 150 TCR beta chains were listed as cytomegalovirus-associated.

The length of the CDR3 is 16 residues. Germline trimming cut 4 bases from V and 4 bases from J; bases unmatched to any gene: 10. Per germline, CDR1 SGHNT and CDR2 YYREEE (reference sequence). Separate from the roughly 720-subject first cohort, the roughly 120-subject validation cohort was the one that the donors belonged to. Of note for this clone: Its antigen is unknown.

The data were produced by immunoSEQ multiplex PCR, yet TCRdb's version contains in-frame clones alone and is incomplete. The sample has some 100,000 clones, more than 70% seen once. Sequenced input: PBMCs. The V gene is TRBV5-4, the J gene TRBJ2-7; 11 nucleotides match TRBD2. This TCR was recovered from a man aged 18 to 35 in good health and CMV-seronegative. The CDR3 loop reads CASSMRLAGNSYEQYF. CDR3 nucleotides: TGTGCCAGCAGCATGAGACTAGCGGGAAATTCGTACGAGCAGTACTTC.